The next 24 T cell receptor beta chains were all read from a single sample in a study of blood T cell repertoires in COVID-19. The method was immunoSEQ multiplex PCR; TCRdb's version includes in-frame clones alone and lacks a portion of them. This sample yields approximately 220,000 clones, of which 83% are seen a single time; less than 4% belongs to the top ten. Sequencing input: PBMCs or T cells enriched from blood (not recorded which). These receptors all come from a middle-aged woman who had been exposed to COVID-19.

This chain joins TRBV28 and TRBJ2-2; 11 bases line up with TRBD2. Losses at the gene ends were 4 bases for V and 2 bases for J; bases not matched to a gene: 6. The CDR3 sequence is 17 residues long. The germline V gene has CDR1 MDHEN and CDR2 SYDVKM. The CDR3 region has the DNA TGTGCCAGCAGTTCGGTTAGACTAGCGGGAAACACCGGGGAGCTGTTTTTT. Its translation is CASSSVRLAGNTGELFF.

V usage is TRBV29-1 and J usage is TRBJ2-1, with TRBD2 identical over 8 bases. CDR3 length equals 13 residues. Trimming at V came to 4 bases and at J to 8 bases, leaving 7 bases not matched to a gene. From germline, CDR1 is SQVTM and CDR2 ANQGSEA. CDR3 sequence (DNA): TGCAGCGTTGCCCGGGGGGGCTTTGATGAGCAGTTCTTC. Its protein is CSVARGGFDEQFF.

This clone has just one count. The rearrangement uses TRBV6-5 and TRBJ1-4, with a possible D match to TRBD1 (6 bases). Looked up from germline, CDR1 is MNHEY and CDR2 is SVGAGI. Trimming took 6 bases from V and 2 from J, leaving 13 bases between them. The CDR3 is 15 residues long. CDR3 DNA sequence: TGTGCCAGCAGGCATATACAGGGTACTAATGAAAAACTGTTTTTT. Protein: CASRHIQGTNEKLFF.

The chain has TRBV28 and TRBJ1-1, with TRBD1 as a possible D gene (6 bases). Germline-derived CDR1 and CDR2 are MDHEN and SYDVKM. The CDR3 length is 13 residues. The V end lost 2 bases, the J end lost 6 bases, and 10 bases lay between the germline ends. For the CDR3, the DNA is TGTGCCAGCAGTTTAGGGGGCATCGCTGAAGCTTTCTTT. Protein: CASSLGGIAEAFF.

This chain joins TRBV19 and TRBJ1-2; TRBD1 agrees at 9 bases. This CDR3 is built from 14 residues. J was trimmed by 8 bases and V by 5 bases; bases with no gene match: 9. Germline values: CDR1 LNHDA, CDR2 SQIVND (reference sequence). CDR3 region: CASSADRGVGGYTF. The CDR3 DNA follows: TGTGCCAGTAGTGCGGACAGGGGTGTCGGAGGCTACACCTTC.

The CDR3 nucleotides are TGTGCCAGCAGCCCCCGTGGAGGGGACACAGATACGCAGTATTTT. It translates to CASSPRGGDTDTQYF. V and J are TRBV3-1 (or the pseudogene TRBV3-2) and TRBJ2-3, with a possible D match to TRBD2 (6 bases). Germline lookup yields CDR1 LGHDT and CDR2 YNNKEL (reference sequence). The CDR3 contains 15 residues. Trimming cost V 4 bases and J 2 bases, with 13 bases left between them.

This clone has ten or more counts. CDR3 DNA sequence: TGTGCCAGCAGTTTAACAGGGGCAACTAATGAAAAACTGTTTTTT. Protein: CASSLTGATNEKLFF. The V and J genes are TRBV28 and TRBJ1-4, with TRBD1 matching 7 bases. Germline CDR1 and CDR2: MDHEN and SYDVKM. CDR3 length equals 15 residues. V dropped 2 bases and J dropped 0; count of bases not matched to a gene: 0.

This clone was found once. The J gene is TRBJ1-1, the V gene TRBV4-2; D remains ambiguous. Per the germline V gene, CDR1 is LGHNA and CDR2 is YNFKEQ. There are 14 residues in the CDR3. Trimming left V 1 base short and J 5 bases short, with 11 bases between. CDR3 sequence: CASSQARGGTEAFF. CDR3 coding DNA: TGTGCCAGCAGCCAAGCTCGGGGTGGGACTGAAGCTTTCTTT.

The J gene is TRBJ2-7, the V gene TRBV3-1 (or the pseudogene TRBV3-2); TRBD2 matches 9 bases. The CDR3 contains 14 residues. In germline, CDR1 is LGHDT, CDR2 YNNKEL (reference sequence). With V trimmed by 2 bases and J by 4 bases, 3 bases remained unmatched. The CDR3 loop is CASSQTSGFYEQYF. The CDR3 bases are TGTGCCAGCAGCCAAACTAGCGGGTTTTACGAGCAGTACTTC.

This rearrangement joins TRBV5-1 to TRBJ2-7, with 12 nucleotides matching TRBD1. This CDR3 is built from 14 residues. Germline CDR1 and CDR2: SGHRS and YFSETQ. Losses at the gene ends were 3 bases for V and 5 bases for J; bases not matched to a gene: 3. This CDR3 is CASSSGQGAHEQYF. CDR3 DNA: TGCGCCAGCAGCTCGGGACAGGGGGCCCACGAGCAGTACTTC. The full variable domain, rest sourced from reference TRBV5-1 and TRBJ2-7, is KAGVTQTPRYLIKTRGQQVTLSCSPISGHRSVSWYQQTPGQGLQFLFEYFSETQRNKGNFPGRFSGRQFSNSRSEMNVSTLELGDSALYLCASSSGQGAHEQYFGPGTRLTVT.

This chain's CDR3 is CASSTGQGFNEQFF. CDR3 nucleotide sequence: TGTGCCAGCAGCACGGGACAGGGGTTCAATGAGCAGTTCTTC. The chain carries TRBV7-2 and TRBJ2-1; 10 positions match TRBD1. The CDR3 covers 14 residues. V lost 5 bases, J lost 6 bases, and 4 bases stayed unmatched. Germline V gene data show CDR1 as SGHTA and CDR2 as FQGNSA. Full variable domain (remainder filled in from reference TRBV7-2 and TRBJ2-1): GAGVSQSPSNKVTEKGKDVELRCDPISGHTALYWYRQSLGQGLEFLIYFQGNSAPDKSGLPSDRFSAERTGGSVSTLTIQRTQQEDSAVYLCASSTGQGFNEQFFGPGTRLTVL.

The chain uses TRBV2 and TRBJ2-7, with a weak D call TRBD1 (6 bases). V lost 5 bases and J lost 5, with 16 bases in between. Germline CDR1 is SNHLY and CDR2 is FYNNEI. This CDR3 has 14 amino acids. CDR3: CASSPQGFPHEQYF. The DNA of the CDR3 is TGTGCCAGCAGTCCCCAGGGGTTTCCCCACGAGCAGTACTTC. Drawing the rest from reference TRBV2 and TRBJ2-7, the complete variable domain is EPEVTQTPSHQVTQMGQEVILRCVPISNHLYFYWYRQILGQKVEFLVSFYNNEISEKSEIFDDQFSVERPDGSNFTLKIRSTKLEDSAMYFCASSPQGFPHEQYFGPGTRLTVT.

The chain is built from TRBV28 and TRBJ2-7; D possibly corresponds to TRBD2 (7 bases). Germline V gives CDR1 MDHEN, CDR2 SYDVKM. Trimming took 7 bases from V and 4 from J, leaving 17 bases between them. The CDR3 is 14 amino acids. The CDR3 region is CASNLGGGAYEQYF. CDR3 in DNA: TGTGCCAGCAACCTGGGTGGGGGGGCGTACGAGCAGTACTTC.

This chain joins TRBV6-5 and TRBJ1-6; D perhaps matches TRBD1 (5 bases). Germline V gene data show CDR1 as MNHEY and CDR2 as SVGAGI. The CDR3 has 13 amino acids. The V end lost 8 bases, the J end lost 7 bases, and 12 bases lay between the germline ends. Here the CDR3 DNA reads TGTGCCAGCTGGGGGGAATGGAATTCACCCCTCCACTTT. It yields the protein CASWGEWNSPLHF.

A note on this clone: The same CDR3 can be traced to other DNA sequences in this sample. The V gene is TRBV6-5, the J gene TRBJ1-3, with D possibly TRBD1 on 5 matching bases. The V gene's germline CDR1 is MNHEY and CDR2 SVGAGI. CDR3 length: 13 residues. Trimming took 4 bases from V and 5 from J, leaving 9 bases between them. In DNA form, the CDR3 reads TGTGCCAGCAGTTCTCAGGGCAGAAACACCATATATTTT. Protein product: CASSSQGRNTIYF.

This sequence joins TRBV10-3 and TRBJ1-6, with 10 positions matching TRBD1. Germline CDR1 is ENHRY and CDR2 is SYGVKD. Trimming at V came to 7 bases and at J to 5 bases, leaving 8 bases not matched to a gene. The CDR3 runs 16 residues. CDR3 protein: CAIKPGQGRNNSPLHF. The CDR3 nucleotides read TGTGCCATCAAACCGGGACAGGGGAGGAATAATTCACCCCTCCACTTT.

This chain uses TRBV28 with TRBJ2-2; D might be TRBD1 (5 bases). Germline V gives CDR1 MDHEN, CDR2 SYDVKM. Trimming left V 3 bases short and J 8 bases short, with 19 bases between. CDR3 length: 16 amino acids. DNA of the CDR3: TGTGCCAGCAGTTTTTTTAATAGGGGCCCCGGAGGGGAGCTGTTTTTT. This codes for CASSFFNRGPGGELFF.

V and J are TRBV25-1 and TRBJ1-5; 9 nucleotides agree with TRBD1. J lost 3 bases, V lost 7 bases, and 10 bases had no gene match. Germline CDR1 MGHDK, CDR2 SYGVNS. CDR3 length: 16 amino acids. CDR3 DNA sequence: TGTGCCAGCAACCGACCCGGGACAGGGTTCAATCAGCCCCAGCATTTT. As protein: CASNRPGTGFNQPQHF.

The CDR3 loop reads CASSYHPQGAGGYTF. The DNA of the CDR3 is TGTGCCAGCAGTTACCACCCACAGGGGGCTGGTGGCTACACCTTC. The chain uses TRBV6-6 and TRBJ1-2; 9 bases are a match to TRBD1. With V trimmed by 2 bases and J by 7 bases, 8 bases remained unmatched. Germline lookup yields CDR1 MNHNY and CDR2 SVGAGI (reference sequence). The CDR3 runs 15 residues.

The rearrangement links TRBV4-2 to TRBJ1-2; unclear D gene. Germline V gene data show CDR1 as LGHNA and CDR2 as YNFKEQ. CDR3 size: 15 residues. Trimming took 0 bases from V and 0 from J, leaving 8 bases between them. The CDR3, as DNA: TGTGCCAGCAGCCAAGATATGCTAACTAACTATGGCTACACCTTC. This gives the protein CASSQDMLTNYGYTF.

The V gene is TRBV15, the J gene TRBJ1-2; a possible D gene is TRBD1 (5 bases). Deletions cut 9 bases from V and 5 bases from J, with 19 bases between. The length of the CDR3 is 14 residues. Per the germline V gene, CDR1 is LNHNV and CDR2 is YYDKDF (reference sequence). The CDR3 protein is CATSGLPGGYGYTF. CDR3 in DNA: TGTGCCACTTCCGGCCTCCCCGGGGGGTATGGCTACACCTTC.

V and J are TRBV4-2 and TRBJ1-1, with a weak D call TRBD1 (6 bases). Germline values: CDR1 LGHNA, CDR2 YNFKEQ. CDR3 length equals 17 residues. V lost 1 base to trimming and J lost 1 base, with 16 bases between them. CDR3 DNA sequence: TGTGCCAGCAGCCAAGGGGGTCCCGGACAGTCGAACACTGAAGCTTTCTTT. The encoded protein is CASSQGGPGQSNTEAFF.

The genes are TRBV6-5 and TRBJ1-4, with unresolved D. The CDR3 runs 16 residues. The germline CDR1 and CDR2 sequences are MNHEY and SVGAGI. V was pared by 0 bases and J by 5 bases, with 13 bases between. CDR3 in amino acids: CASSYSNRETNEKLFF. The CDR3 bases are TGTGCCAGCAGTTACTCGAACCGGGAGACAAATGAAAAACTGTTTTTT.

The rearrangement uses TRBV7-2 and TRBJ2-3; TRBD2 is a possible D gene (6 bases). This CDR3 has 13 amino acids. The germline V gene encodes CDR1 SGHTA and CDR2 FQGNSA. Trimming left V 8 bases short and J 6 bases short, with 15 bases between. The CDR3 loop is CASGPHGGDTQYF. CDR3 coding DNA: TGTGCCAGCGGTCCCCACGGAGGGGATACGCAGTATTTT.